This TCR beta chain emerged from a study of T-cell memory formation after mild COVID-19. Using its own MiXCR run on the 5' RACE reads, TCRdb lists one record per CDR3 protein. The data show about 190,000 distinct CDR3 sequences, 15% to 20% seen once. Trimming cost V 4 bases and J 0 bases, with 14 bases left between them. CDR3 length: 16 residues. Germline CDR1 is SGHRS and CDR2 is YFSETQ. Note on this clonotype: Its antigen is currently unknown.

Study-level findings and limits: Whether day 37 second-wave clones are SARS-CoV-2-specific was not confirmed.

The sequencing sample was made of PBMCs or a T cell subset sorted from them (not recorded which). The TCR originated in an adult woman who had mild COVID-19 (a few samples of this study predate the infection). Cell type and time point are not known. This chain connects TRBV5-1 to TRBJ2-1; D ambiguous. In DNA, the CDR3 is TGCGCCAGCAGCCCCGGGCCCCCTGGCTCCTACAATGAGCAGTTCTTC. This gives the protein CASSPGPPGSYNEQFF. Based on the CDR3 plus reference TRBV5-1 and TRBJ2-1, the full variable domain is KAGVTQTPRYLIKTRGQQVTLSCSPISGHRSVSWYQQTPGQGLQFLFEYFSETQRNKGNFPGRFSGRQFSNSRSEMNVSTLELGDSALYLCASSPGPPGSYNEQFFGPGTRLTVL.